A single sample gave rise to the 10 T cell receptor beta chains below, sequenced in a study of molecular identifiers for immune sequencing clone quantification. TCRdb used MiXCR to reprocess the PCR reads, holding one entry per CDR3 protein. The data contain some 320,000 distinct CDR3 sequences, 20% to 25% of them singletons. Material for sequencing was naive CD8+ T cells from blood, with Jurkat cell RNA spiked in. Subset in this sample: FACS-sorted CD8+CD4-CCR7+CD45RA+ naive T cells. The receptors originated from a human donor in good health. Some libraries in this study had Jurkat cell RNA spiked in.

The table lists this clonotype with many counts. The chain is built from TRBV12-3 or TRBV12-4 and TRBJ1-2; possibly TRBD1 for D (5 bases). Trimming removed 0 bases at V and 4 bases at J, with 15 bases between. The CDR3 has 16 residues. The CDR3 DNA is TGTGCCAGCAGTTTAGCGCTCGTGGGGGGGTCCTATGGCTACACCTTC. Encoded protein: CASSLALVGGSYGYTF.

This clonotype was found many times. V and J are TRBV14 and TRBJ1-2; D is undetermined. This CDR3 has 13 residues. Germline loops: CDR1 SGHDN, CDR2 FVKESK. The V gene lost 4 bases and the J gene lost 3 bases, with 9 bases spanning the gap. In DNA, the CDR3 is TGTGCCAGCAGCCCCTACACCGACTATGGCTACACCTTC. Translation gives CASSPYTDYGYTF.

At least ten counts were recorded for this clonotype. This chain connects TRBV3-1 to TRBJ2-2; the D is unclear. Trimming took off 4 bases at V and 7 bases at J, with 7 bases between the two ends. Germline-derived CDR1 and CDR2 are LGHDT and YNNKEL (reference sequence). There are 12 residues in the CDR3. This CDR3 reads CASSLIGGELFF. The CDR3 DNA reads TGTGCCAGCAGCCTAATTGGCGGGGAGCTGTTTTTT.

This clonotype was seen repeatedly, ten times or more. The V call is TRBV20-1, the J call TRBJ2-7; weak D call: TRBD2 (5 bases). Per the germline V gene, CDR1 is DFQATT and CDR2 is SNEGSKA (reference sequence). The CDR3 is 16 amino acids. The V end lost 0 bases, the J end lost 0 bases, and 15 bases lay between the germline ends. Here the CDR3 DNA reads TGCAGTGCTAGAGACCCCCCGGGGTACGGCTCCTACGAGCAGTACTTC. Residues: CSARDPPGYGSYEQYF.

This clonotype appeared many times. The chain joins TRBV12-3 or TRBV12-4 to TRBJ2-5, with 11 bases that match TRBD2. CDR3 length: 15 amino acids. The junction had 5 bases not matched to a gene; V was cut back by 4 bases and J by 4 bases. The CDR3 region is CASSSGTSGPETQYF. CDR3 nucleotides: TGTGCCAGCAGTTCAGGGACTAGCGGCCCAGAGACCCAGTACTTC.

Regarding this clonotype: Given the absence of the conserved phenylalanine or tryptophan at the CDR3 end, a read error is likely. CDR3: CATHRMTGLLPETQYL. CDR3 coding DNA: TGTGCCACCCACAGGATGACAGGGCTGCTTCCAGAGACCCAGTACCTC. This chain joins TRBV6-2 or TRBV6-3 and TRBJ2-5; 7 bases are shared with TRBD1. Germline CDR1 reads MNHEY; CDR2 reads SVGEGT. This CDR3 is 16 amino acids long. V lost 10 bases, J lost 4 bases, and 18 bases stayed unmatched.

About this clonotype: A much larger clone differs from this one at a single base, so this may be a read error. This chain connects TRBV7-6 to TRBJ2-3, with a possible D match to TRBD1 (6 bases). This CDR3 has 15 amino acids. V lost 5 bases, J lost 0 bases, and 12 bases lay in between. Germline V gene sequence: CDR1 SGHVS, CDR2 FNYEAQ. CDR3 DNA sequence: TGTGCCAGCAGCCGCAGGGGATACAGCACAGATACGCAGTATTTT. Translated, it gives CASSRRGYSTDTQYF.

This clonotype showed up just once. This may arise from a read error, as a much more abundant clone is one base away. The CDR3 region has the DNA TGTGCCAGCAGCTTGGGAGCGAATCTGGGCGAGCAGTACTTC. This translates into CASSLGANLGEQYF. This rearrangement joins TRBV5-6 to TRBJ2-7; D is uncertain. V was pared by 0 bases and J by 6 bases, with 13 bases between. CDR3 size: 14 residues. The germline gives CDR1 SGHDT, CDR2 YYEEEE.

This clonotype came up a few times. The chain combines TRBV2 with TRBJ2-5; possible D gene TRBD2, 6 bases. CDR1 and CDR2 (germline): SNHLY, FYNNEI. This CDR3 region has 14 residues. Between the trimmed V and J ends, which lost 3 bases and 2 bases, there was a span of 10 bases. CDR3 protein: CASSDGRGQETQYF. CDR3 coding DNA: TGTGCCAGCAGTGATGGGCGGGGTCAAGAGACCCAGTACTTC. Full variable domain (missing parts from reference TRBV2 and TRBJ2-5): EPEVTQTPSHQVTQMGQEVILRCVPISNHLYFYWYRQILGQKVEFLVSFYNNEISEKSEIFDDQFSVERPDGSNFTLKIRSTKLEDSAMYFCASSDGRGQETQYFGPGTRLLVL.

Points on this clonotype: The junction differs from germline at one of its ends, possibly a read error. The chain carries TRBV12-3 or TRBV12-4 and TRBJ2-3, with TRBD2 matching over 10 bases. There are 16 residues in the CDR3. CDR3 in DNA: TGTGCCGGCAGTTGGTTAGCGGGAGGAAGAACAGATACGCAGTATTTT. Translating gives CAGSWLAGGRTDTQYF.